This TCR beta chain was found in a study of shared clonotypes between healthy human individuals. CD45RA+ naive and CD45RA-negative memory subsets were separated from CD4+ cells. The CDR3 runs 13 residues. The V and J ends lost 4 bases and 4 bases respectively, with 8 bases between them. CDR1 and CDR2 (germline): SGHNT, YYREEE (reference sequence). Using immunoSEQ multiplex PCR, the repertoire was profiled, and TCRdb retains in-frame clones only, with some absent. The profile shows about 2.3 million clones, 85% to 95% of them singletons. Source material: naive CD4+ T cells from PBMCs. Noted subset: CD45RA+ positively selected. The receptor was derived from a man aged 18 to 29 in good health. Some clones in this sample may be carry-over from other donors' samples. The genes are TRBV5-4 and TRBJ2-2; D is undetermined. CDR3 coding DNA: TGTGCCAGCAGCCCTTCTCCCACCGGGGAGCTGTTTTTT. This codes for CASSPSPTGELFF.